The 17 T cell receptor beta chains listed next were all sequenced from one sample in a study of T cell repertoires and HLA-DP antigens (dated by TCRdb to 2017 to 2018). The library was generated by the immunoSEQ multiplex PCR assay. This immuneACCESS table, as held by TCRdb, lists in-frame sequences with V and J called but not all clones. Of the missing ones, under half trace to an unresolved V gene in checked studies; the others have no known cause. The sample table contains approximately 100,000 clones; only one count was recorded for roughly nine tenths of them. The ten largest clones add up to roughly 1.6% of the sample. For these receptors, no antigen is known. Sequenced sample: CD4+ T cells from PBMCs. These receptors were obtained from a man aged 45-60 years in good health and CMV-seronegative.

The chain couples TRBV9 to TRBJ2-3; 9 nucleotides align to TRBD2. Germline CDR1 reads SGDLS; CDR2 reads YYNGEE. V shed 0 bases, J shed 1 base, and the junction held 3 bases outside the gene matches. There are 16 residues in the CDR3. CDR3 nucleotide sequence: TGTGCCAGCAGCGTAGGTCAGCGGGGGGGCACAGATACGCAGTATTTT. Translated: CASSVGQRGGTDTQYF.

This chain links TRBV19 with TRBJ2-5; 13 bases are shared with TRBD2. Germline CDR1 is LNHDA and CDR2 is SQIVND (reference sequence). Unmatched junction bases numbered 14, after V lost 7 bases and J lost 0 bases. This CDR3 contains 19 residues. The CDR3, as DNA: TGTGCCAGTACCTCTCCGTCGAGACTAGCGGGAGGTTACCAAGAGACCCAGTACTTC. This codes for CASTSPSRLAGGYQETQYF.

The genes are TRBV29-1 and TRBJ2-1, with D uncertain. The CDR3 is 14 amino acids. Trimming removed 7 bases from V and 9 bases from J, with 22 bases in between. Germline V lookup: CDR1 SQVTM, CDR2 ANQGSEA. This chain's CDR3 is CSADPSRTGGEQFF. The CDR3 nucleotides are TGCAGCGCCGACCCCTCCCGTACTGGCGGTGAGCAGTTCTTC.

V usage is TRBV6-6 and J usage is TRBJ1-4; D is perhaps TRBD1 (6 bases). CDR3 length: 15 amino acids. The germline V gene encodes CDR1 MNHNY and CDR2 SVGAGI (reference sequence). The germline V and J ends were trimmed by 4 bases and 1 base, with 10 bases remaining between them. This chain's CDR3 is CASSWTDRTNEKLFF. In nucleotides, the CDR3 is TGTGCCAGCAGTTGGACGGACAGAACTAATGAAAAACTGTTTTTT.

The rearrangement joins TRBV7-3 to TRBJ1-2; D possibly corresponds to TRBD1 (6 bases). This CDR3 has 14 amino acids. Germline-derived CDR1 and CDR2 are SGHTA and FQGTGA. Trimming took 6 bases from V and 6 from J, leaving 17 bases between them. The CDR3 sequence is CASSLRGSGDGYTF. DNA for the CDR3: TGTGCCAGCAGTCTACGCGGTTCAGGGGATGGCTACACCTTC.

The V gene is TRBV6-5, the J gene TRBJ2-7; 7 bases agree with TRBD1. The CDR3 is 12 residues long. Germline V CDR1 and CDR2: MNHEY, SVGAGI. V dropped 5 bases and J dropped 5; count of bases not matched to a gene: 3. The CDR3 loop is CASSQTGDEQYF. For the CDR3, the DNA is TGTGCCAGCAGTCAAACAGGGGACGAGCAGTACTTC.

V gene TRBV30 combines with J gene TRBJ2-3; TRBD2 aligns across 7 bases. This CDR3 is 14 amino acids long. Germline assignment: CDR1 GTSNPN and CDR2 SVGIG (reference sequence). The V and J ends lost 1 base and 1 base, in that order; junction bases with no gene match: 2. The CDR3 protein is CAWSASGGTDTQYF. The CDR3 region has the DNA TGTGCCTGGAGTGCTAGCGGAGGCACAGATACGCAGTATTTT. Using reference TRBV30 and TRBJ2-3 for the parts outside the CDR3, the full variable domain is SQTIHQWPATLVQPVGSPLSLECTVEGTSNPNLYWYRQAAGRGLQLLFYSVGIGQISSEVPQNLSASRPQDRQFILSSKKLLLSDSGFYLCAWSASGGTDTQYFGPGTRLTVL.

The chain recombines TRBV25-1 with TRBJ2-3, with D uncertain. V was pared by 3 bases and J by 2 bases, with 6 bases between. The CDR3 consists of 13 residues. From germline, CDR1 is MGHDK and CDR2 SYGVNS. The CDR3 DNA reads TGTGCCAGCAGTGACCCTCCCACAGATACGCAGTATTTT. Its translation is CASSDPPTDTQYF.

This clone was counted only a few times. The V gene is TRBV19, the J gene TRBJ2-3; 7 nucleotides match TRBD2. The CDR3 has 16 amino acids. J gave up 2 bases and V 4 bases, and 9 bases lay outside the gene matches. The V gene's germline CDR1 is LNHDA and CDR2 SQIVND (reference sequence). CDR3 loop: CASSKSSGVSTDTQYF. The CDR3 nucleotides are TGTGCCAGTAGTAAGTCGAGCGGGGTTTCCACAGATACGCAGTATTTT.

This clone has a single count. DNA of the CDR3: TGTGCCAGCACTCGCGGCGGGGTGAAGAACACTGAAGCTTTCTTT. Its protein is CASTRGGVKNTEAFF. The chain couples TRBV7-9 to TRBJ1-1; D ambiguous. The V end was cut by 7 bases, the J end by 1 base, with 16 bases between. The CDR3 has 15 residues. Germline V gene sequence: CDR1 SEHNR, CDR2 FQNEAQ (reference sequence).

The chain employs TRBV25-1 and TRBJ1-2, with no clear D. Germline lookup yields CDR1 MGHDK and CDR2 SYGVNS. The CDR3 spans 11 residues. The germline V and J ends were trimmed by 3 bases and 6 bases, with 5 bases remaining between them. CDR3 residues: CASSEGNGYTF. The CDR3, as DNA: TGTGCCAGCAGTGAGGGAAATGGCTACACCTTC.

This clone was detected once. The rearrangement links TRBV5-4 to TRBJ2-3; 15 bases map to TRBD2. Germline-derived CDR1 and CDR2 are SGHNT and YYREEE (reference sequence). This CDR3 contains 17 residues. V lost 0 bases, J lost 7 bases, and 6 bases stayed unmatched. In DNA form, the CDR3 reads TGTGCCAGCAGCTTGGCCGGACTAGCGGGAGGGCCAAATACGCAGTATTTT. Amino acids: CASSLAGLAGGPNTQYF.

CDR3 protein: CASRDRGAGGSDTQYF. The CDR3 nucleotides are TGTGCCAGTCGGGACAGGGGAGCGGGAGGATCAGATACGCAGTATTTT. The chain couples TRBV28 to TRBJ2-3, with a tentative D call TRBD1 (10 bases). Germline loops: CDR1 MDHEN, CDR2 SYDVKM. The CDR3 runs 16 residues. The germline V and J ends were trimmed by 9 bases and 4 bases, with 23 bases remaining between them. Using reference TRBV28 and TRBJ2-3 for the parts outside the CDR3, the full variable domain is DVKVTQSSRYLVKRTGEKVFLECVQDMDHENMFWYRQDPGLGLRLIYFSYDVKMKEKGDIPEGYSVSREKKERFSLILESASTNQTSMYLCASRDRGAGGSDTQYFGPGTRLTVL.

The rearrangement uses TRBV7-2 and TRBJ2-7; 9 positions agree with TRBD1. Per the germline V gene, CDR1 is SGHTA and CDR2 is FQGNSA. The V and J ends lost 5 bases and 3 bases, in that order; junction bases with no gene match: 8. The CDR3 totals 15 residues. DNA of the CDR3: TGTGCCAGCAGCGGGGACAGGGTGGCGAACTACGAGCAGTACTTC. Encoded protein: CASSGDRVANYEQYF.

J is TRBJ2-7 and V is TRBV28; TRBD1 matches 11 bases. This CDR3 contains 15 residues. Germline CDR1 is MDHEN and CDR2 is SYDVKM. Unmatched junction bases numbered 7, after V lost 6 bases and J lost 3 bases. CDR3 nucleotide sequence: TGTGCCAGCAGACAAGGGGGACAGGGGGTCTACGAGCAGTACTTC. Its protein is CASRQGGQGVYEQYF.

The gene calls are TRBV5-5 and TRBJ2-2; D might be TRBD2 (6 bases). Trimming removed 5 bases from V and 5 bases from J, with 7 bases in between. Per germline, CDR1 SGHKS and CDR2 YYEKEE (reference sequence). The CDR3 is made up of 12 amino acids. The CDR3 reads CASRSGTGELFF. DNA for the CDR3: TGTGCCAGCAGGAGCGGGACCGGGGAGCTGTTTTTT.

The rearrangement uses TRBV7-8 and TRBJ1-3; 10 nucleotides agree with TRBD1. This CDR3 has 16 amino acids. Looked up from germline, CDR1 is SGHVS and CDR2 is FQNEAQ. Losses at the gene ends were 5 bases for V and 0 bases for J; bases not matched to a gene: 4. The CDR3 loop reads CASSPRDRGSGNTIYF. In nucleotides, the CDR3 is TGTGCCAGCAGCCCACGGGACAGGGGCTCTGGAAACACCATATATTTT.